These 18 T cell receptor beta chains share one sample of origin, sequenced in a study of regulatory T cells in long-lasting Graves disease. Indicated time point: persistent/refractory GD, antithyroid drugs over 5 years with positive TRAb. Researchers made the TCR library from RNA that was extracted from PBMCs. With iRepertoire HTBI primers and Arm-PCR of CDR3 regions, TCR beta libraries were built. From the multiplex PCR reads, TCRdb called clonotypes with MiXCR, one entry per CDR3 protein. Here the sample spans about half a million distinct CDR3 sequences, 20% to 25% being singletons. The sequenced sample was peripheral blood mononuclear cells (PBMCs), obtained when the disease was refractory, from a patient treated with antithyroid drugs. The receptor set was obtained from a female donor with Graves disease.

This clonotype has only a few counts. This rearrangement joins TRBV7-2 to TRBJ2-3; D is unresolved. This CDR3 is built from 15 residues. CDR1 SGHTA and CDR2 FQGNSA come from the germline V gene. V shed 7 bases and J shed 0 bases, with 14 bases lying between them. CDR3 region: CASNTIFTSTDTQYF. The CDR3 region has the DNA TGTGCCAGCAACACGATTTTTACCAGCACAGATACGCAGTATTTT. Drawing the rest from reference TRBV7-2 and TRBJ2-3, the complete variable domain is GAGVSQSPSNKVTEKGKDVELRCDPISGHTALYWYRQSLGQGLEFLIYFQGNSAPDKSGLPSDRFSAERTGGSVSTLTIQRTQQEDSAVYLCASNTIFTSTDTQYFGPGTRLTVL.

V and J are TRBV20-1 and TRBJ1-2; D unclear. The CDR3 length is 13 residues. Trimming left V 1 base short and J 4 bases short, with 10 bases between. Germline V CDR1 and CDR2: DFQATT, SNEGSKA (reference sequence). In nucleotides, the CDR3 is TGCAGTGCTAGAGGGGAACAGCTCTATGGCTACACCTTC. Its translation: CSARGEQLYGYTF.

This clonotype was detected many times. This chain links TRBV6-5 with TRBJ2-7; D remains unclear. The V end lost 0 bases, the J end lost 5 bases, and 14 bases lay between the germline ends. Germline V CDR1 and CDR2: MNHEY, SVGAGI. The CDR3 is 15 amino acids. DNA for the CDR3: TGTGCCAGCAGTTACTCGATACAGAACGGCGACGAGCAGTACTTC. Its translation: CASSYSIQNGDEQYF.

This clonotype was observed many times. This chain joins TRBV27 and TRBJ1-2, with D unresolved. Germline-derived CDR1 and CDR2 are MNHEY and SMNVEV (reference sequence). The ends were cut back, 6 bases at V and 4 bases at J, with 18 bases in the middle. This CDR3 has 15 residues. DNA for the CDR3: TGTGCCAGCAGGCTCAGAGGGCCCGCCGGCTATGGCTACACCTTC. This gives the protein CASRLRGPAGYGYTF.

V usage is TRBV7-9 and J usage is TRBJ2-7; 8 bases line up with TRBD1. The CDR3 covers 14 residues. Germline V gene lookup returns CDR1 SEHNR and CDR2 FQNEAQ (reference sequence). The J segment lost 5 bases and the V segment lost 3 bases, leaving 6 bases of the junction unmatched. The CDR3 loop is CASSLTGADDEQYF. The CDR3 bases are TGTGCCAGCAGCTTGACAGGGGCTGACGACGAGCAGTACTTC. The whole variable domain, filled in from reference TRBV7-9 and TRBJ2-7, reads DTGVSQNPRHKITKRGQNVTFRCDPISEHNRLYWYRQTLGQGPEFLTYFQNEAQLEKSRLLSDRFSAERPKGSFSTLEIQRTEQGDSAMYLCASSLTGADDEQYFGPGTRLTVT.

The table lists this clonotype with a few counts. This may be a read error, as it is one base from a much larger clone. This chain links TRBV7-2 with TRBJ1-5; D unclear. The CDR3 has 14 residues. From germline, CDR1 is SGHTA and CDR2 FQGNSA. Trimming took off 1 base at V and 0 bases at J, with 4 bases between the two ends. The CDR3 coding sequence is TGTGCCAGCAGCTTAGAGGTTAGCAATCAGCCCCAGCATTTT. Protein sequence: CASSLEVSNQPQHF.

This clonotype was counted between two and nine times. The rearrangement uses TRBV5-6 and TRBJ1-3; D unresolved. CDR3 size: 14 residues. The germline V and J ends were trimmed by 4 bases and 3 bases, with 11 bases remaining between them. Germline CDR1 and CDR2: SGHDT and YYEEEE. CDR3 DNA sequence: TGTGCCAGCAGCATTCGAGGTTTTGGAAACACCATATATTTT. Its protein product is CASSIRGFGNTIYF.

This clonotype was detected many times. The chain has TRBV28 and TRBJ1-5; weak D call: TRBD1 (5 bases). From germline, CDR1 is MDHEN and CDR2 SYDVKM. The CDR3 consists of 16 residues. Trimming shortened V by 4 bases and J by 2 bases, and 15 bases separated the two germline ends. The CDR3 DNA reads TGTGCCAGCAGTTACAGGCCTCCCCTTCGCAATCAGCCCCAGCATTTT. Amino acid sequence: CASSYRPPLRNQPQHF.

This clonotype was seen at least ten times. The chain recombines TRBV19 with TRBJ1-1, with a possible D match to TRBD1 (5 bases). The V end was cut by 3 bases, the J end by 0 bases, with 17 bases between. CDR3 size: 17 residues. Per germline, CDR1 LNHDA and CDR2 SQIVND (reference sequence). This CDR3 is CASSIPLRGAMNTEAFF. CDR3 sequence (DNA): TGTGCCAGTAGTATCCCGCTAAGGGGCGCAATGAACACTGAAGCTTTCTTT.

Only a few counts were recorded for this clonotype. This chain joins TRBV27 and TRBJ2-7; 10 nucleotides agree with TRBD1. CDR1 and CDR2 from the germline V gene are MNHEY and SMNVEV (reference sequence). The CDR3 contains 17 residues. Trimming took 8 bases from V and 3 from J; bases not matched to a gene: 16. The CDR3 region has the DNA TGTGCCAGCTCGGCCACAACCCTCCGGGACAGGGGCTACGAGCAGTACTTC. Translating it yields CASSATTLRDRGYEQYF.

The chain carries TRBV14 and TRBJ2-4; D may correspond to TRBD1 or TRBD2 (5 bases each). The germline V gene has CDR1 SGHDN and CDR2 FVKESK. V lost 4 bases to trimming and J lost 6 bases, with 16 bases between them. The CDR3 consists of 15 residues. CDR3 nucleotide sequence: TGTGCCAGCAGCCGGTCAGGGACGGTTGGAAACATTCAGTACTTC. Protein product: CASSRSGTVGNIQYF.

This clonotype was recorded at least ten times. Written as DNA, the CDR3 is TGCAGTGCTAGCGTCTCAGGGGGGTCCTACGAGCAGTACTTC. The encoded protein is CSASVSGGSYEQYF. This chain links TRBV20-1 with TRBJ2-7; D is possibly TRBD1 (7 bases). V lost 3 bases and J 1 base, leaving 13 bases between the germline ends. CDR3 size: 14 residues. Germline CDR1 and CDR2: DFQATT and SNEGSKA (reference sequence).

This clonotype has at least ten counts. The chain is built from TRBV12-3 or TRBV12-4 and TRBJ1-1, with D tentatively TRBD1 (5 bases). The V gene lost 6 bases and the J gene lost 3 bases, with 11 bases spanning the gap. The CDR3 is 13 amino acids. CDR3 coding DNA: TGTGCCAGCAGCTTAACCAGGGACACTGAAGCTTTCTTT. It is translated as CASSLTRDTEAFF.

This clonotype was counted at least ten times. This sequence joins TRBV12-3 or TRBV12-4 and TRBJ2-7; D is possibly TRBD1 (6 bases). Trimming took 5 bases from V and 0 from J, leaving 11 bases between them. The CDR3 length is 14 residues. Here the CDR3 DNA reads TGTGCCAGCAGTCCTAGACAGGTCTCCTACGAGCAGTACTTC. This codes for CASSPRQVSYEQYF.

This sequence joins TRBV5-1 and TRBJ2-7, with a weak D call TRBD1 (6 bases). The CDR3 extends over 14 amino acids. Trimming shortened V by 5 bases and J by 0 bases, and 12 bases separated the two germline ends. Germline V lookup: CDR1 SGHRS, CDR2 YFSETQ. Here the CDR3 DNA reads TGCGCCAGCAGGCCTGGACAGCTCTCCTACGAGCAGTACTTC. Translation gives CASRPGQLSYEQYF.

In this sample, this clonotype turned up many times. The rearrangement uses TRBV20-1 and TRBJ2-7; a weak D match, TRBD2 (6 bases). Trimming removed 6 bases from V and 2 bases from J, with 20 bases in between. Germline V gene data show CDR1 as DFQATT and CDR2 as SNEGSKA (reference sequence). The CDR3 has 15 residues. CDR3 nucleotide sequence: TGCAGTGCAGTTCCTCTTCGGGAGAGTACCTACGAGCAGTACTTC. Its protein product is CSAVPLRESTYEQYF.

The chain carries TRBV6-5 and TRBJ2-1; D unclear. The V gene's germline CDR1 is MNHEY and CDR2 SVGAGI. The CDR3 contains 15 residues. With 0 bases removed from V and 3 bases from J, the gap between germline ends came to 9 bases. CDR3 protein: CASSYSWVRYNEQFF. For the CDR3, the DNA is TGTGCCAGCAGTTACTCGTGGGTACGCTACAATGAGCAGTTCTTC.

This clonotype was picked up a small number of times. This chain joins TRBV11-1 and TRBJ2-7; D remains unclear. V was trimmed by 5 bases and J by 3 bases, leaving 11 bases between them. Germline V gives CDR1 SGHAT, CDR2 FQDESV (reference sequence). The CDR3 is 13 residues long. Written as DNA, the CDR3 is TGTGCCAGCAGCACACCGACCCGCTACGAGCAGTACTTC. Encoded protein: CASSTPTRYEQYF.